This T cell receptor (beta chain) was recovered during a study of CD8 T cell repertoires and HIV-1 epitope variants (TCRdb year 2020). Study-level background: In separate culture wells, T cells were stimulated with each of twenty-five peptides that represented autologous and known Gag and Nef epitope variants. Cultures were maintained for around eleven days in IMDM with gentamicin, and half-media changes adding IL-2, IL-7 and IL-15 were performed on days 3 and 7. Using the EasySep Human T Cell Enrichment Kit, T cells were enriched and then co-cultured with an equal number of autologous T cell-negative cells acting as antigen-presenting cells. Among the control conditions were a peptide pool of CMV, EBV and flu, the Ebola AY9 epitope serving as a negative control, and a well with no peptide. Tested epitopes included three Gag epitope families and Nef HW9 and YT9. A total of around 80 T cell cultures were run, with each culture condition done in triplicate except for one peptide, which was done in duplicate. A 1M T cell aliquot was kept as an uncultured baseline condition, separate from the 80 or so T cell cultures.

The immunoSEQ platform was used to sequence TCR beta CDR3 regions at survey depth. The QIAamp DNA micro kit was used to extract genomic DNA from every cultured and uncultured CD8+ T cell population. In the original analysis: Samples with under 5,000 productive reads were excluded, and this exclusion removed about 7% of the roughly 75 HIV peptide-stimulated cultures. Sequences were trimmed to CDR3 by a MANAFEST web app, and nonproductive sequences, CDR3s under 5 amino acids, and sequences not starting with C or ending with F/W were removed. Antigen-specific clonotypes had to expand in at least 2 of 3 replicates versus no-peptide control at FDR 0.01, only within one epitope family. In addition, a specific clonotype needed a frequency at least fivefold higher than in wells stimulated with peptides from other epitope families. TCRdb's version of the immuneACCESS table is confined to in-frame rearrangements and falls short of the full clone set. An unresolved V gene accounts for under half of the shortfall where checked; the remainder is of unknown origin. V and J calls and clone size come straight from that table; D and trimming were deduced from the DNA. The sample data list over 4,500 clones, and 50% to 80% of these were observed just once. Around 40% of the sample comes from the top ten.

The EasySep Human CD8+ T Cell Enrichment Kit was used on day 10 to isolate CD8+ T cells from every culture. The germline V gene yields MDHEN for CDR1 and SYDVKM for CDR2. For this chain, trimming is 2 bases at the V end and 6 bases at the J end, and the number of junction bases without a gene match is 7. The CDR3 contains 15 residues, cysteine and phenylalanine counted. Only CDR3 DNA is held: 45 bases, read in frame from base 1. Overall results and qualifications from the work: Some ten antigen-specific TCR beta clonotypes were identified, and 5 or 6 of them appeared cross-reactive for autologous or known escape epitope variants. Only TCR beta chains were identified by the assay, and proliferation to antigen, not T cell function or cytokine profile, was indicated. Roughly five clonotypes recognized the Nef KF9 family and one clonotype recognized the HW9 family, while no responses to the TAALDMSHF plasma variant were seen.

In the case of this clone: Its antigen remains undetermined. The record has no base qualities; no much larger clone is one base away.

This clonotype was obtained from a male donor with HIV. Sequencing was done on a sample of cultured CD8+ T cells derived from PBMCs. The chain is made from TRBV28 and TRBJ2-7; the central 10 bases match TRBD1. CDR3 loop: CASSLVGGQGSEQYF. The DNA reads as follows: TGTGCCAGCAGTTTAGTGGGGGGACAGGGGAGCGAGCAGTACTTC. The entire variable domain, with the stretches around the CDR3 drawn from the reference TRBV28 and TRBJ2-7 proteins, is DVKVTQSSRYLVKRTGEKVFLECVQDMDHENMFWYRQDPGLGLRLIYFSYDVKMKEKGDIPEGYSVSREKKERFSLILESASTNQTSMYLCASSLVGGQGSEQYFGPGTRLTVT.